This is a list of T cell receptor beta chains from one sample in a study of CD8+ T cells in alopecia areata. Data came from immunoSEQ multiplex PCR; TCRdb stores just in-frame clones and leaves some out. The repertoire holds 12,000 or so clones, approximately 65% seen once, with about a fifth in the top ten. What was sequenced was skin. The receptor set was obtained from a human donor with alopecia areata. The CDR3 runs from the conserved cysteine through the conserved F or W. A D gene is named only where the DNA matches it firmly. Clone size is stated in some rows and not others, as once, few, many or a class when expanded.

v_call	clone_size	d_call	j_call	cdr3_length	cdr3_aa	cdr3_nt
TRBV29-1	NA	NA	TRBJ1-1	12	CSVVAMNTEAFF	TGCAGCGTTGTTGCAATGAACACTGAAGCTTTCTTT
TRBV4-1	NA	NA	TRBJ2-1	15	CASSPGWVQGGEQFF	TGCGCCAGCAGCCCCGGTTGGGTTCAAGGCGGGGAGCAGTTCTTC
TRBV28	NA	NA	TRBJ2-3	16	CASSPQTTISTDTQYF	TGTGCCAGCAGCCCACAAACCACGATCAGCACAGATACGCAGTATTTT
TRBV4-1	few	NA	TRBJ2-1	15	CASSQEFAGYNEQFF	TGCGCCAGCAGCCAAGAATTTGCGGGCTACAATGAGCAGTTCTTC
TRBV4-2	NA	TRBD2	TRBJ2-3	14	CASSGLARTDTQYF	TGTGCCAGCAGCGGACTAGCAAGGACAGATACGCAGTATTTT
TRBV4-1	NA	NA	TRBJ2-1	19	CASSQDGGLLVRIDNEQFF	TGCGCCAGCAGCCAAGATGGAGGACTCCTAGTAAGGATAGACAATGAGCAGTTCTTC
TRBV20-1	few	NA	TRBJ2-5	10	CSARGETQYF	TGCAGTGCTAGAGGAGAGACCCAGTACTTC
TRBV4-1	NA	NA	TRBJ2-5	16	CASSQGGAGIIETQYF	TGCGCCAGCAGCCAAGGCGGAGCGGGTATAATAGAGACCCAGTACTTC
TRBV5-1	NA	NA	TRBJ2-7	12	CASSFGAYEQYF	TGCGCCAGCAGCTTTGGGGCCTACGAGCAGTACTTC
TRBV7-3	once	TRBD2	TRBJ2-3	15	CASSFQAGDEDTQYF	TGTGCCAGCAGCTTCCAAGCGGGAGATGAAGATACGCAGTATTTT